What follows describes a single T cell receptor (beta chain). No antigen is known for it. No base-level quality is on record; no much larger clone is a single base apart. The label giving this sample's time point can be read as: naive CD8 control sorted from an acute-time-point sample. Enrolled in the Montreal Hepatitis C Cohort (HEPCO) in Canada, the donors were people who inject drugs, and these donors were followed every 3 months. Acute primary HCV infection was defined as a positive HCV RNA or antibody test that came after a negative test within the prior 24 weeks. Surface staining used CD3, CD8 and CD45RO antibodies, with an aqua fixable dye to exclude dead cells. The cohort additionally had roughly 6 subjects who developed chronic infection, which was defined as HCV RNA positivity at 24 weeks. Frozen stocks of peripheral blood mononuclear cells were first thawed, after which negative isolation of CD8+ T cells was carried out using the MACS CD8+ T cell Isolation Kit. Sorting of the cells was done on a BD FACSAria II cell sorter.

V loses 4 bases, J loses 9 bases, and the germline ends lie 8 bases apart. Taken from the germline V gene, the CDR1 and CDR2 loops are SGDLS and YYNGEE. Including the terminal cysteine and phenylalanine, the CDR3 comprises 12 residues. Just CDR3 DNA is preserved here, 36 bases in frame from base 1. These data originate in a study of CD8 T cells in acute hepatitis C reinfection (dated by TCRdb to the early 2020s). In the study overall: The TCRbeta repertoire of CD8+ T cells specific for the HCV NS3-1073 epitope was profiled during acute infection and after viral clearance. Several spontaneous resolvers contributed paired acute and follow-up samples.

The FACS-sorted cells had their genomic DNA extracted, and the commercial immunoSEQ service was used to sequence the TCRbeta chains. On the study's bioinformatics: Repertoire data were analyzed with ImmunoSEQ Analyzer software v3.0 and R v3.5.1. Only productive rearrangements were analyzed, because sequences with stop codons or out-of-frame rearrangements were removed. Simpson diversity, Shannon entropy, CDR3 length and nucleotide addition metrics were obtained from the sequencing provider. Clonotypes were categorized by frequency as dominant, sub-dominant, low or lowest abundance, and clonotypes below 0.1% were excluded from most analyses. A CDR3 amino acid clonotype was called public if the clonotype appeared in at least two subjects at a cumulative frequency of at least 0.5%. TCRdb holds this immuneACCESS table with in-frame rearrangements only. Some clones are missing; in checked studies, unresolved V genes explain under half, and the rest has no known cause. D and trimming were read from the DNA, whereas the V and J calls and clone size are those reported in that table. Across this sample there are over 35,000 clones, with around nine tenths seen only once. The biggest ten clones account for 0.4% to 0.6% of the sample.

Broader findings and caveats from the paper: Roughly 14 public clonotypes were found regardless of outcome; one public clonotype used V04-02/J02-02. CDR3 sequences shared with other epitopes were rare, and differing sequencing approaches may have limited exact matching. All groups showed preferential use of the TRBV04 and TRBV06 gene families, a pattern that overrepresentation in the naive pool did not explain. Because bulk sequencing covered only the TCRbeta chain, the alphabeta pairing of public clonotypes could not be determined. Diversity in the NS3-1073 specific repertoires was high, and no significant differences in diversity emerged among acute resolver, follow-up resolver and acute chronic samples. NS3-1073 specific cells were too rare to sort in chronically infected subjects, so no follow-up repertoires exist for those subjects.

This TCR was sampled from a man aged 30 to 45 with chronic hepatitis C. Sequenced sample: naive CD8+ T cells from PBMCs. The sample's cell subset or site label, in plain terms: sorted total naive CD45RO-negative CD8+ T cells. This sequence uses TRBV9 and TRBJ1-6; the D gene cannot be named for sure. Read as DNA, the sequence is TGTGCCAGCAGCTCCGGCCCTTCACCCCTCCACTTT. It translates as CASSSGPSPLHF. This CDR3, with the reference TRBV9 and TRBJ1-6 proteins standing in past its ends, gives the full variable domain DSGVTQTPKHLITATGQRVTLRCSPRSGDLSVYWYQQSLDQGLQFLIQYYNGEERAKGNILERFSAQQFPDLHSELNLSSLELGDSALYFCASSSGPSPLHFGNGTRLTVT.